These 25 T cell receptor beta chains share one sample of origin, sequenced in a study of shared clonotypes between healthy human individuals. Using immunoSEQ multiplex PCR, the repertoire was profiled, and TCRdb retains in-frame clones only, with some absent. The sample has roughly 2.5 million clones; roughly 92% are singletons. Sample: naive CD4+ T cells sorted from blood. The subset here: CD45RA+ positively selected. These receptor sequences come from a man aged 18 to 30 in good health.

The gene calls are TRBV2 and TRBJ2-3, with TRBD1 as a possible D gene (5 bases). This CDR3 comprises 13 residues. The germline V gene has CDR1 SNHLY and CDR2 FYNNEI. V shed 3 bases and J shed 5 bases, with 9 bases lying between them. The CDR3 sequence: CASSDREGDTQYF. The CDR3 bases are TGTGCCAGCAGTGACAGGGAAGGAGATACGCAGTATTTT.

The rearrangement joins TRBV9 to TRBJ1-2; D possibly corresponds to TRBD1 (5 bases). The CDR3 has 14 residues. The germline V and J ends were trimmed by 0 bases and 4 bases, with 10 bases remaining between them. CDR1 and CDR2 (germline): SGDLS, YYNGEE. DNA of the CDR3: TGTGCCAGCAGCGTAGACGGGGCGGGCTATGGCTACACCTTC. Residues: CASSVDGAGYGYTF.

The chain carries TRBV10-1 and TRBJ1-2; D is unresolved. This CDR3 has 12 amino acids. Trimming removed 3 bases at V and 8 bases at J, with 10 bases between. In germline, CDR1 is WNHNN, CDR2 SYGVQD (reference sequence). DNA of the CDR3: TGCGCCAGCAGTGACGGGCACAGAGGCTACACCTTC. This codes for CASSDGHRGYTF.

The rearrangement joins TRBV5-6 to TRBJ1-6; 8 nucleotides agree with TRBD1. The J segment lost 10 bases and the V segment lost 0 bases, leaving 9 bases of the junction unmatched. CDR3 length: 16 amino acids. Looked up from germline, CDR1 is SGHDT and CDR2 is YYEEEE. CDR3 protein: CASSLAGQGAKSPLHF. Here the CDR3 DNA reads TGTGCCAGCAGCTTGGCCGGGCAGGGGGCCAAATCACCCCTCCACTTT.

The chain combines TRBV30 with TRBJ1-3; possibly TRBD1 for D (5 bases). Germline-derived CDR1 and CDR2 are GTSNPN and SVGIG (reference sequence). Trimming cost V 2 bases and J 3 bases, with 11 bases left between them. The CDR3 has 14 residues. The CDR3 loop is CAWSMGVYGNTIYF. In DNA, the CDR3 is TGTGCCTGGAGTATGGGGGTATATGGAAACACCATATATTTT. Combining the CDR3 with reference TRBV30 and TRBJ1-3 gives the whole variable domain SQTIHQWPATLVQPVGSPLSLECTVEGTSNPNLYWYRQAAGRGLQLLFYSVGIGQISSEVPQNLSASRPQDRQFILSSKKLLLSDSGFYLCAWSMGVYGNTIYFGEGSWLTVV.

This clone was seen only once. Additional DNA sequences in this sample encode the identical CDR3. The genes are TRBV5-1 and TRBJ2-2; the match to TRBD2 covers 12 bases. CDR1 and CDR2 (germline): SGHRS, YFSETQ. Trimming removed 1 base from V and 0 bases from J; junction bases left unmatched: 4. CDR3 length equals 18 residues. CDR3 in amino acids: CASSLSGLAGSNTGELFF. CDR3 nucleotide sequence: TGCGCCAGCAGCTTGTCCGGACTAGCGGGGTCGAACACCGGGGAGCTGTTTTTT.

The chain has TRBV30 and TRBJ2-7, with D perhaps matching TRBD2 (6 bases). Trimming stripped 2 bases from V and 1 base from J, with 9 bases between. The CDR3 is made up of 13 amino acids. The germline V gene has CDR1 GTSNPN and CDR2 SVGIG (reference sequence). The CDR3 loop is CAWSWDWSYEQYF. DNA of the CDR3: TGTGCCTGGAGTTGGGACTGGTCCTACGAGCAGTACTTC. The complete variable domain, with remaining parts taken from reference TRBV30 and TRBJ2-7, reads SQTIHQWPATLVQPVGSPLSLECTVEGTSNPNLYWYRQAAGRGLQLLFYSVGIGQISSEVPQNLSASRPQDRQFILSSKKLLLSDSGFYLCAWSWDWSYEQYFGPGTRLTVT.

The chain combines TRBV12-2 with TRBJ1-2. TRBV12-2 is assigned pseudogene status. This CDR3 spans 15 amino acids. CDR3 sequence (DNA): TGTGCAAGTCGCTTAGCGACGAAGTTCGGCTATGGCTACACCTTC. Residues: CASRLATKFGYGYTF.

The gene calls are TRBV5-1 and TRBJ1-5; TRBD1 aligns across 10 bases. CDR3 length: 13 residues. With 3 bases clipped from V and 9 bases from J, the junction kept 3 bases outside the gene matches. Germline V CDR1 and CDR2: SGHRS, YFSETQ. DNA of the CDR3: TGCGCCAGCAGCTCGACAGGGGGCTGGCCCCAGCATTTT. The encoded protein is CASSSTGGWPQHF.

Concerning this clone: At the DNA level, this CDR3 is encoded by other sequences in the same sample as well. The chain uses TRBV11-3 and TRBJ1-1; D call uncertain. V gave up 0 bases and J gave up 2 bases, with 7 bases separating them. CDR3 size: 14 residues. Germline assignment: CDR1 SGHNT and CDR2 YENEEA. CDR3 sequence reads: CASSLDGPNTEAFF. CDR3 sequence (DNA): TGTGCCAGCAGCTTAGACGGACCTAACACTGAAGCTTTCTTT.

The genes are TRBV5-1 and TRBJ2-1, with D uncertain. In germline, CDR1 is SGHRS, CDR2 YFSETQ. Trimming took off 0 bases at V and 0 bases at J, with 16 bases between the two ends. This CDR3 region has 18 residues. The DNA for the CDR3 is TGCGCCAGCAGCTTGGCCTTCGCTGTGACGAGCTCCTACAATGAGCAGTTCTTC. This translates into CASSLAFAVTSSYNEQFF.

J is TRBJ2-3 and V is TRBV4-2; the D is unclear. This CDR3 spans 14 amino acids. The germline CDR1 and CDR2 sequences are LGHNA and YNFKEQ. V was cut by 0 bases and J by 9 bases, with 13 bases left in between. CDR3 sequence: CASSQDRGFGTQYF. CDR3 sequence (DNA): TGTGCCAGCAGCCAAGATCGAGGATTCGGGACGCAGTATTTT.

The rearrangement joins TRBV19 to TRBJ2-3, with 10 nucleotides matching TRBD2. J gave up 1 base and V 10 bases, and 8 bases lay outside the gene matches. The CDR3 totals 15 residues. CDR1 is LNHDA and CDR2 is SQIVND in the germline V gene (reference sequence). CDR3 coding DNA: TGTGCCATTGAAAGGACTAGCGGAGGCACAGATACGCAGTATTTT. Its translation: CAIERTSGGTDTQYF.

The CDR3 region has the DNA TGTGCCAGCAGGGGGGACAGGAAAACCTACGAGCAGTACTTC. Protein sequence: CASRGDRKTYEQYF. The genes are TRBV28 and TRBJ2-7; TRBD1 matches 8 bases. CDR3 size: 14 residues. J was trimmed by 2 bases and V by 6 bases; bases with no gene match: 6. CDR1 is MDHEN, CDR2 SYDVKM, per germline.

CDR3 bases: TGTGCCAGCAGGGTATTGGGGATGAACACTGAAGCTTTCTTT. It codes for CASRVLGMNTEAFF. The rearrangement uses TRBV6-5 and TRBJ1-1, with D uncertain. V lost 6 bases and J lost 0, with 11 bases in between. Germline assignment: CDR1 MNHEY and CDR2 SVGAGI. The CDR3 runs to 14 residues.

V and J are TRBV28 and TRBJ1-6, with TRBD1 as a possible D gene (6 bases). V shed 6 bases and J shed 7 bases, with 16 bases lying between them. Germline values: CDR1 MDHEN, CDR2 SYDVKM. The CDR3 sequence is 15 residues long. CDR3 in DNA: TGTGCCAGCAGACCACAGGGTTTATCCAATTCACCCCTCCACTTT. This encodes CASRPQGLSNSPLHF.

This sequence joins TRBV18 and TRBJ2-1, with D possibly being TRBD1 (6 bases). Per the germline V gene, CDR1 is KGHSH and CDR2 is LQKENI. V was clipped by 3 bases and J by 0 bases, with 9 bases between them. The CDR3 loop spans 15 amino acids. CDR3 in DNA: TGTGCCAGCTCACCCTGGACAGACTCCTACAATGAGCAGTTCTTC. As protein: CASSPWTDSYNEQFF.

The chain employs TRBV2 and TRBJ2-1; tentatively, D is TRBD1 (6 bases). The CDR3 spans 16 residues. Trimming removed 6 bases at V and 6 bases at J, with 21 bases between. CDR1 and CDR2 from the germline V gene are SNHLY and FYNNEI. CDR3 bases: TGTGCCAGCAGGAGGGGGTTGTCCTCGCCGGGCAATGAGCAGTTCTTC. Its translation: CASRRGLSSPGNEQFF.

This clone was found once. The rearrangement joins TRBV27 to TRBJ1-6; 7 bases map to TRBD1. This CDR3 region has 15 residues. Germline CDR1 is MNHEY and CDR2 is SMNVEV (reference sequence). The V and J ends lost 2 bases and 4 bases, in that order; junction bases with no gene match: 2. The CDR3 nucleotides read TGTGCCAGCAGTTTACTGGGACAGTATAATTCACCCCTCCACTTT. This translates into CASSLLGQYNSPLHF.

The rearrangement uses TRBV5-1 and TRBJ1-1; D may be TRBD1 (6 bases). The CDR3 loop spans 13 amino acids. Trimming stripped 10 bases from V and 1 base from J, with 14 bases between. The germline CDR1 and CDR2 sequences are SGHRS and YFSETQ. This chain's CDR3 is CADNEGQNTEAFF. The CDR3 nucleotides read TGCGCCGACAACGAGGGACAGAACACTGAAGCTTTCTTT.

V is TRBV5-1 and J is TRBJ1-5; D is possibly TRBD1 (5 bases). This CDR3 is 14 amino acids long. Germline loops: CDR1 SGHRS, CDR2 YFSETQ. The V end was cut by 4 bases, the J end by 9 bases, with 17 bases between. CDR3 loop: CASSPGEGQGPQHF. In DNA, the CDR3 is TGCGCCAGCAGCCCGGGGGAGGGGCAAGGGCCCCAGCATTTT.

This clone was seen a single time. The rearrangement uses TRBV6-6 and TRBJ1-6, with D unresolved. The ends were cut back, 8 bases at V and 9 bases at J, with 14 bases in the middle. The germline gives CDR1 MNHNY, CDR2 SVGAGI (reference sequence). The CDR3 consists of 13 residues. In nucleotides, the CDR3 is TGTGCCAGCGAAGACGCGGTTAGTTCACCCCTCCACTTT. This translates into CASEDAVSSPLHF.

The V call is TRBV7-6, the J call TRBJ2-7; 12 nucleotides align to TRBD2. Germline V gene data show CDR1 as SGHVS and CDR2 as FNYEAQ. The CDR3 has 16 residues. V lost 4 bases and J lost 7; bases outside the gene matches: 11. This CDR3 reads CASSSPETSGRDEQYF. CDR3 DNA: TGTGCCAGCAGCTCCCCTGAGACTAGCGGGAGAGATGAGCAGTACTTC.

The chain links TRBV28 to TRBJ2-5; D call uncertain. CDR3 length equals 15 residues. Germline V gene data show CDR1 as MDHEN and CDR2 as SYDVKM. Trimming pared 3 bases from V and 5 bases from J, leaving 16 bases between. The CDR3 spells CASSFIRRNKETQYF. Here the CDR3 DNA reads TGTGCCAGCAGTTTTATCCGACGGAATAAGGAGACCCAGTACTTC.

The chain couples TRBV11-3 to TRBJ2-3, with a possible D match to TRBD1 (6 bases). Germline V lookup: CDR1 SGHNT, CDR2 YENEEA. Trimming left V 5 bases short and J 4 bases short, with 16 bases between. The CDR3 consists of 15 residues. In nucleotides, the CDR3 is TGTGCCAGCAGCCCTACAGGGTTGGGCCCAGATACGCAGTATTTT. This sequence encodes CASSPTGLGPDTQYF. Looking up the rest from reference TRBV11-3 and TRBJ2-3 gives the full variable domain: EAGVVQSPRYKIIEKKQPVAFWCNPISGHNTLYWYLQNLGQGPELLIRYENEEAVDDSQLPKDRFSAERLKGVDSTLKIQPAELGDSAVYLCASSPTGLGPDTQYFGPGTRLTVL.